The present T cell receptor beta chain was sequenced within a study of T cell changes during pregnancy in multiple sclerosis. Some clones are missing from TCRdb's copy, which holds only in-frame ones; the method was immunoSEQ multiplex PCR. The table records about 36,000 clones, approximately 90% of them present only once. This clone is labeled medium-sized. With V trimmed by 1 base and J by 4 bases, 10 bases remained unmatched. The V gene's germline CDR1 is MNHNS and CDR2 SASEGT. The CDR3 consists of 17 residues. This TCR was sampled from a female donor with multiple sclerosis, enrolled in a pregnancy study. Material: CD8+ T cells from peripheral blood mononuclear cells, obtained in the third trimester of pregnancy. The chain uses TRBV6-1 and TRBJ2-3; TRBD2 matches 8 bases. CDR3 loop: CASSEDKRETVSDTQYF. CDR3 coding DNA: TGTGCCAGCAGTGAAGATAAGCGGGAGACTGTCTCAGATACGCAGTATTTT.